The 16 T cell receptor beta chains presented below share a single source sample, sequenced in a study of CD8+CD57+ T cells in acquired aplastic anemia (dated by TCRdb to 2016 to 2019). TCRdb records Illumina HiSeq 2000 as the sequencer. TCR beta VDJ combination and CDR3 sequence profiling used genomic DNA as the template. TCRdb reprocessing: public reads trimmed at Q25 with fastp, clones called with MiXCR, in-frame beta chains kept. Entries that share a CDR3 protein sequence are merged under the most common genes and DNA. This sample holds a few hundred thousand distinct CDR3 sequences; almost 50% were observed only once. Less than 20% of the sample goes to the ten largest clones. The patients picked for sequencing were ones in whom flow cytometry had shown an expansion of CD8+CD57+ cells. The specimen was sorted CD4+, CD8+, or CD8+CD57+ T cells (not recorded which) from PBMCs. The receptors were sampled from a human donor with aplastic anemia.

This clonotype was observed once. The chain recombines TRBV19 with TRBJ1-1; D is possibly TRBD1 (6 bases). This CDR3 has 13 residues. Germline V gene lookup returns CDR1 LNHDA and CDR2 SQIVND (reference sequence). The CDR3 here is CTKESGTPTEAFF. CDR3 in DNA: TGTACCAAAGAATCCGGGACACCGACTGAAGCTTTCTTT.

About this clonotype itself: Sequence at one end of the junction differs from germline and may be a read error. The V gene is TRBV10-3, the J gene TRBJ1-5, with 7 bases lining up with TRBD1. The CDR3 length is 13 residues. Germline CDR1 is ENHRY and CDR2 is SYGVKD. The CDR3: CATMTGSNQPQHF. CDR3 DNA: TGTGCCACTATGACAGGGAGCAACCAGCCCCAGCATTTT.

This clonotype was recorded at least ten times. The rearrangement uses TRBV14 and TRBJ1-6; D perhaps matches TRBD1 (5 bases). CDR1 is SGHDN and CDR2 is FVKESK in the germline V gene. The CDR3 contains 17 residues. V was cut by 2 bases and J by 6 bases, with 17 bases left in between. CDR3 coding DNA: TGTGCCAGCAGCCAACTGATTGGGGGTAAGGGTAATTCACCCCTCCACTTT. Its translation is CASSQLIGGKGNSPLHF.

This clonotype was seen many times. The rearrangement uses TRBV11-3 and TRBJ2-3; D is possibly TRBD2 (5 bases). With 3 bases removed from V and 1 base from J, the gap between germline ends came to 14 bases. Germline CDR1 is SGHNT and CDR2 is YENEEA. The CDR3 sequence is 16 residues long. The CDR3 loop reads CASSFLGVGGTDTQYF. The CDR3 DNA sequence: TGTGCCAGCAGCTTCTTGGGAGTGGGCGGCACAGATACGCAGTATTTT. The variable domain in full, completed from reference TRBV11-3 and TRBJ2-3, reads EAGVVQSPRYKIIEKKQPVAFWCNPISGHNTLYWYLQNLGQGPELLIRYENEEAVDDSQLPKDRFSAERLKGVDSTLKIQPAELGDSAVYLCASSFLGVGGTDTQYFGPGTRLTVL.

This clonotype was detected only once. V is TRBV12-3 or TRBV12-4 and J is TRBJ2-5; 7 bases agree with TRBD2. The V gene end was trimmed by 5 bases and the J gene end by 4 bases; junction bases not matched to a gene: 13. The CDR3 covers 16 residues. In nucleotides, the CDR3 is TGTGCCAGCAGTCCCTCGAGGAGCGGGGTAGGAGAGACCCAGTACTTC. Its translation: CASSPSRSGVGETQYF.

On this clonotype: Given a much more abundant clone one base away, this may be a read error. The chain joins TRBV20-1 to TRBJ2-3, with D tentatively TRBD1 or TRBD2 (5 bases each). Germline V gene sequence: CDR1 DFQATT, CDR2 SNEGSKA (reference sequence). There are 12 residues in the CDR3. CDR3 residues: CGAGTAGDTQYF. The CDR3 DNA reads as TGCGGTGCCGGGACGGCAGGTGATACGCAGTATTTT.

The V call is TRBV5-1, the J call TRBJ2-7, with no clear D. The CDR3 spans 15 residues. The ends were cut back, 0 bases at V and 0 bases at J, with 10 bases in the middle. Germline V CDR1 and CDR2: SGHRS, YFSETQ. The CDR3 nucleotides read TGCGCCAGCAGCTTGGAGAAGGCGAGCTCCTACGAGCAGTACTTC. It specifies CASSLEKASSYEQYF. Looking up the rest from reference TRBV5-1 and TRBJ2-7 gives the full variable domain: KAGVTQTPRYLIKTRGQQVTLSCSPISGHRSVSWYQQTPGQGLQFLFEYFSETQRNKGNFPGRFSGRQFSNSRSEMNVSTLELGDSALYLCASSLEKASSYEQYFGPGTRLTVT.

The table lists this clonotype with many counts. This rearrangement joins TRBV7-9 to TRBJ1-3; tentative D call: TRBD1 (5 bases). CDR1 is SEHNR, CDR2 FQNEAQ, per germline (reference sequence). The CDR3 loop spans 14 amino acids. V was clipped by 8 bases and J by 0 bases, with 11 bases between them. The CDR3 sequence: CASRGVLSGNTIYF. The CDR3 DNA is TGTGCCAGCCGGGGGGTCCTCTCTGGAAACACCATATATTTT.

This clonotype was detected many times. The chain carries TRBV20-1 and TRBJ2-7; D might be TRBD1 (6 bases). The CDR3 has 15 residues. V lost 1 base to trimming and J lost 2 bases, with 15 bases between them. Germline values: CDR1 DFQATT, CDR2 SNEGSKA (reference sequence). CDR3 DNA sequence: TGCAGTGCTAGAGCTGCACAGGGTACCCCCTACGAGCAGTACTTC. As protein: CSARAAQGTPYEQYF.

This clonotype showed up many times. The rearrangement uses TRBV20-1 and TRBJ2-7; 9 positions match TRBD1. Germline V gives CDR1 DFQATT, CDR2 SNEGSKA (reference sequence). V was clipped by 5 bases and J by 3 bases; unmatched bases: 5. This CDR3 comprises 13 residues. CDR3 bases: TGCAGTGCTTCCCCGGACAGGGGCTACGAGCAGTACTTC. It yields the protein CSASPDRGYEQYF.

The count of this clonotype is one. This chain joins TRBV4-3 and TRBJ1-2, with a possible D match to TRBD1 (6 bases). The CDR3 has 14 amino acids. Germline-derived CDR1 and CDR2 are LGHNA and YSLEER. V was clipped by 6 bases and J by 2 bases, with 13 bases between them. DNA of the CDR3: TGCGCCAGCAGTGAGCCCGACAGGAACTATGGCTACACCTTC. Its translation is CASSEPDRNYGYTF.

This clonotype has at least ten counts. The V gene is TRBV20-1, the J gene TRBJ2-4; D is uncertain. Trimming pared 1 base from V and 2 bases from J, leaving 6 bases between. The germline CDR1 and CDR2 sequences are DFQATT and SNEGSKA (reference sequence). The CDR3 has 13 amino acids. The CDR3 region is CSARVATKNIQYF. The CDR3 DNA reads TGCAGTGCTAGAGTTGCGACCAAAAACATTCAGTACTTC.

This clonotype was observed many times. The gene calls are TRBV5-1 and TRBJ2-3, with 7 bases fitting TRBD1. The CDR3 has 14 amino acids. The V segment lost 5 bases and the J segment 3 bases; nucleotides outside the gene matches: 6. Germline loops: CDR1 SGHRS, CDR2 YFSETQ. The CDR3 nucleotides read TGCGCCAGCAGTTCGTTGGGACAGACAGATACGCAGTATTTT. Protein product: CASSSLGQTDTQYF.

This clonotype is a singleton in its sample. The chain employs TRBV20-1 and TRBJ2-3; D uncertain. The CDR3 covers 13 residues. CDR1 is DFQATT, CDR2 SNEGSKA, per germline (reference sequence). V was clipped by 1 base and J by 4 bases, with 9 bases between them. Here the CDR3 reads CSARGTLPDTQYF. The CDR3 region has the DNA TGCAGTGCTAGAGGAACCCTGCCAGATACGCAGTATTTT.

This chain uses TRBV29-1 with TRBJ2-7; 7 nucleotides align to TRBD1. V dropped 5 bases and J dropped 5; count of bases not matched to a gene: 12. The germline gives CDR1 SQVTM, CDR2 ANQGSEA. The CDR3 has 14 residues. The CDR3 here is CSVILRQGGNEQYF. CDR3 coding DNA: TGCAGCGTTATCCTCCGACAGGGTGGGAACGAGCAGTACTTC.

Details on this clonotype: Since a much larger clone is just one base distant, this may be a read error. The rearrangement joins TRBV5-1 to TRBJ2-3; TRBD2 matches at 9 bases. CDR1 and CDR2 from the germline V gene are SGHRS and YFSETQ. The CDR3 has 14 amino acids. The CDR3 bases are TGCGCCAGCAGCTTCGGCGGGGGGGGAGATACGCAGTGTTTT. The encoded protein is CASSFGGGGDTQCF.